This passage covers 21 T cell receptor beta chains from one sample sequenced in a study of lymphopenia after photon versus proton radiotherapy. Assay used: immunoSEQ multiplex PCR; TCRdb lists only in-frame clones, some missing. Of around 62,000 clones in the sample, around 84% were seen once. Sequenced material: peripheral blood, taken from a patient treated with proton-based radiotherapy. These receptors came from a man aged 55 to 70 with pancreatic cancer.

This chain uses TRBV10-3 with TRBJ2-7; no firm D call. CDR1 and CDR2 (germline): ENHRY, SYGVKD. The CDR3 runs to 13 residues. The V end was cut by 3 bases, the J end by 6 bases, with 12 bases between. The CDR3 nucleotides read TGTGCCATCAGTGACACCAACGAAGGCGAGCAGTACTTC. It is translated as CAISDTNEGEQYF.

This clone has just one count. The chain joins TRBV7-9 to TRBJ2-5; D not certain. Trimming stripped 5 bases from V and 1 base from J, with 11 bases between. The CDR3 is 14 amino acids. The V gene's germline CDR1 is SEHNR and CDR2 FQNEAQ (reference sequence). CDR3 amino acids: CASSAGWVQETQYF. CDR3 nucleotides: TGTGCCAGCAGCGCCGGCTGGGTCCAAGAGACCCAGTACTTC.

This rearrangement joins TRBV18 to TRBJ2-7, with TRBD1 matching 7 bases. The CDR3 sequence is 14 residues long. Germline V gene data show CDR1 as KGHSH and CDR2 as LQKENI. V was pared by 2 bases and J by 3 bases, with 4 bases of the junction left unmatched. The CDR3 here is CASSPAQGIYEQYF. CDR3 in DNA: TGTGCCAGCTCACCAGCACAGGGGATCTACGAGCAGTACTTC.

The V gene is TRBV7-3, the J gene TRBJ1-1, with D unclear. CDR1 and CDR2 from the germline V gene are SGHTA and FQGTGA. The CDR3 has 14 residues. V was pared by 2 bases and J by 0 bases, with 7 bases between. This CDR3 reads CASSLGQMNTEAFF. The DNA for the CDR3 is TGTGCCAGCAGCTTAGGGCAGATGAACACTGAAGCTTTCTTT.

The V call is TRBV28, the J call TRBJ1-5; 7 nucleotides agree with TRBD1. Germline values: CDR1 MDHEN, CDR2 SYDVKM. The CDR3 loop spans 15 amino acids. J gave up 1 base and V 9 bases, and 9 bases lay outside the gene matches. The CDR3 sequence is CASGNTGVSNQPQHF. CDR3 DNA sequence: TGTGCCAGTGGAAATACAGGGGTAAGCAATCAGCCCCAGCATTTT.

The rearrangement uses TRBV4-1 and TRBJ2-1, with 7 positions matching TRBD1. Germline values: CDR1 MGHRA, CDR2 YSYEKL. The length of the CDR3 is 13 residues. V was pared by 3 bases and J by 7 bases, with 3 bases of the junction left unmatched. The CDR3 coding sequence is TGCGCCAGCAGCCATGACAGGGCTAATGAGCAGTTCTTC. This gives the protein CASSHDRANEQFF.

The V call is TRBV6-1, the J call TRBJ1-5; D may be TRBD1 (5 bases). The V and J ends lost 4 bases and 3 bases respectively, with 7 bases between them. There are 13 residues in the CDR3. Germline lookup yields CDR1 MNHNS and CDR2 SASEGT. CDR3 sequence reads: CASSGQLNQPQHF. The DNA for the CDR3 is TGTGCCAGCAGTGGACAGCTCAATCAGCCCCAGCATTTT.

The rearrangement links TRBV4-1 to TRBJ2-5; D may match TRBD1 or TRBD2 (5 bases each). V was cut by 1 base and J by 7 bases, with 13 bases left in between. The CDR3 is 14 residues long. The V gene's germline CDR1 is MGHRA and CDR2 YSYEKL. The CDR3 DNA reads TGCGCCAGCAGCCAAGTGGGGACCCCGCTGACCCAGTACTTC. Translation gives CASSQVGTPLTQYF.

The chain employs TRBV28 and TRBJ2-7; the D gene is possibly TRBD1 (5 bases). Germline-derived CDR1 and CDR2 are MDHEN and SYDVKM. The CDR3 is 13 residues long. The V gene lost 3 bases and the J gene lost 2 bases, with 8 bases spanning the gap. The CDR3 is CASSFVTAYEQYF. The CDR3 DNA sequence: TGTGCCAGCAGTTTTGTGACAGCCTACGAGCAGTACTTC.

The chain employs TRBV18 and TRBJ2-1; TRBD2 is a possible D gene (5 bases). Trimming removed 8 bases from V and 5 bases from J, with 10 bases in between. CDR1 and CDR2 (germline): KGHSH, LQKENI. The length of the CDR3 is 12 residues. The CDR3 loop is CASRRVDNEQFF. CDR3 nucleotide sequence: TGTGCCAGCCGGCGGGTCGACAATGAGCAGTTCTTC. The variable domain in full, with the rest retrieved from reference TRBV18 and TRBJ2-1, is NAGVMQNPRHLVRRRGQEARLRCSPMKGHSHVYWYRQLPEEGLKFMVYLQKENIIDESGMPKERFSAEFPKEGPSILRIQQVVRGDSAAYFCASRRVDNEQFFGPGTRLTVL.

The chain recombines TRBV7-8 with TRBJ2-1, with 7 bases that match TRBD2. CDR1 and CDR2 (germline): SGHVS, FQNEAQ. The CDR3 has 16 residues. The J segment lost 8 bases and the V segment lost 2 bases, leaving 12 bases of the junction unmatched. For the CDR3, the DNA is TGTGCCAGCAGCTTATTTGGGGGGAGGGCCGGGGATGAGCAGTTCTTC. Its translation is CASSLFGGRAGDEQFF.

For the CDR3, the DNA is TGTGCCAGCAGCTTCGGACAGGCCTCCTACGAGCAGTACTTC. It codes for CASSFGQASYEQYF. The chain couples TRBV7-2 to TRBJ2-7; 7 positions agree with TRBD1. The CDR3 is 14 amino acids. CDR1 and CDR2 from the germline V gene are SGHTA and FQGNSA. The V and J ends lost 3 bases and 0 bases, in that order; junction bases with no gene match: 2. Full variable domain (outside the CDR3, taken from reference TRBV7-2 and TRBJ2-7): GAGVSQSPSNKVTEKGKDVELRCDPISGHTALYWYRQSLGQGLEFLIYFQGNSAPDKSGLPSDRFSAERTGGSVSTLTIQRTQQEDSAVYLCASSFGQASYEQYFGPGTRLTVT.

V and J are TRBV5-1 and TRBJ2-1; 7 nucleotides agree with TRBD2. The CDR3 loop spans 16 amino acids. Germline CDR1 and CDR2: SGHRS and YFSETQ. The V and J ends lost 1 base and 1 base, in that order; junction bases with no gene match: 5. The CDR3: CASSLSGVLSYNEQFF. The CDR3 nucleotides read TGCGCCAGCAGCTTGAGCGGGGTTTTATCCTACAATGAGCAGTTCTTC.

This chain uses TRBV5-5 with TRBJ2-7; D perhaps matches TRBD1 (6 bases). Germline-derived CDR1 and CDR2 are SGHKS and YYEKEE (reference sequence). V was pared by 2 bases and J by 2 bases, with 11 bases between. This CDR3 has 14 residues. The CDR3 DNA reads TGTGCCAGCAGCTTAGGACAGTTAGCCTACGAGCAGTACTTC. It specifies CASSLGQLAYEQYF. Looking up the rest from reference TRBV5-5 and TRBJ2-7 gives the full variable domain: DAGVTQSPTHLIKTRGQQVTLRCSPISGHKSVSWYQQVLGQGPQFIFQYYEKEERGRGNFPDRFSARQFPNYSSELNVNALLLGDSALYLCASSLGQLAYEQYFGPGTRLTVT.

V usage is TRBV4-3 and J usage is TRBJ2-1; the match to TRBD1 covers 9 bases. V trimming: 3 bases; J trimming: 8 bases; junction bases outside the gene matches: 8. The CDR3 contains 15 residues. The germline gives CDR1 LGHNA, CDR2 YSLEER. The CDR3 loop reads CASSQNRGHPYEQFF. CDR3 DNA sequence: TGCGCCAGCAGCCAGAACAGGGGGCACCCCTATGAGCAGTTCTTC.

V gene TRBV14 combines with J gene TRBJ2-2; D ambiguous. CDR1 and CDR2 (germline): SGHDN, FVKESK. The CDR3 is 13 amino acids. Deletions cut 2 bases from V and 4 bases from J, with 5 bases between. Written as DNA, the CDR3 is TGTGCCAGCAGCCAAATAAGCACCGGGGAGCTGTTTTTT. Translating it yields CASSQISTGELFF. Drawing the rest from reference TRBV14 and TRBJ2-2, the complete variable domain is EAGVTQFPSHSVIEKGQTVTLRCDPISGHDNLYWYRRVMGKEIKFLLHFVKESKQDESGMPNNRFLAERTGGTYSTLKVQPAELEDSGVYFCASSQISTGELFFGEGSRLTVL.

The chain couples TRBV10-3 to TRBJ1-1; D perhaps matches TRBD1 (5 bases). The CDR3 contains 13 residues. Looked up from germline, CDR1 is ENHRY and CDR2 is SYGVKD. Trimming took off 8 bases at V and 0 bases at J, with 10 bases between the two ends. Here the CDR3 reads CAIRRGLNTEAFF. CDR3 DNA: TGTGCCATCCGTAGGGGATTGAACACTGAAGCTTTCTTT.

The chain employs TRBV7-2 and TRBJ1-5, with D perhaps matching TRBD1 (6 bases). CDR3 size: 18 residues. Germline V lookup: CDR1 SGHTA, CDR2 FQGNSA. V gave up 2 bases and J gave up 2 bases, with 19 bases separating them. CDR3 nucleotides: TGTGCCAGCAGCTTAAATAGCCCGACAGGCGGCCGCAATCAGCCCCAGCATTTT. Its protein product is CASSLNSPTGGRNQPQHF. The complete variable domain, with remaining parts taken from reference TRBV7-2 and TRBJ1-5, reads GAGVSQSPSNKVTEKGKDVELRCDPISGHTALYWYRQSLGQGLEFLIYFQGNSAPDKSGLPSDRFSAERTGGSVSTLTIQRTQQEDSAVYLCASSLNSPTGGRNQPQHFGDGTRLSIL.

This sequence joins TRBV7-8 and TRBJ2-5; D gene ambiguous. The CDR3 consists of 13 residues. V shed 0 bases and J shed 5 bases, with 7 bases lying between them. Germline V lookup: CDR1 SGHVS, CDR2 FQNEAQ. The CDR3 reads CASSLARVETQYF. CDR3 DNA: TGTGCCAGCAGCTTAGCACGGGTCGAGACCCAGTACTTC.

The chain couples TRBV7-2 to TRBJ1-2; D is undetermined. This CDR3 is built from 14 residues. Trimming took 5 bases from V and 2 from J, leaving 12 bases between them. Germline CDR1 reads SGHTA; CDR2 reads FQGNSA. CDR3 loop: CASSSNSRNYGYTF. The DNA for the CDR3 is TGTGCCAGCAGCAGTAACTCCCGCAACTATGGCTACACCTTC.

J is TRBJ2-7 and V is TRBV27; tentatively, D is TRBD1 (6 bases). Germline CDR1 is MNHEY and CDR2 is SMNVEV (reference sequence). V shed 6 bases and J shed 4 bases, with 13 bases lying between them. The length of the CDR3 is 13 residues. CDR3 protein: CASRATGEYEQYF. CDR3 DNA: TGTGCCAGCAGGGCGACAGGCGAGTACGAGCAGTACTTC.